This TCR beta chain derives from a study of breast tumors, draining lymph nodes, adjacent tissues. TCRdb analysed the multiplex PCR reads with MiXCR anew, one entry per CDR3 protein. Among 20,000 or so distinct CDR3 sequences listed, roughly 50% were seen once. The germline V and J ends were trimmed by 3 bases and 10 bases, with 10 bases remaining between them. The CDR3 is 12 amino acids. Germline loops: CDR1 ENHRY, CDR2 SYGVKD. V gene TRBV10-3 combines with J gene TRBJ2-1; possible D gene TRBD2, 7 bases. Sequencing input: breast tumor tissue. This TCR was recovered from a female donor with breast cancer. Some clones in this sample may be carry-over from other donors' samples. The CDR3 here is CAISDRGGEQFF. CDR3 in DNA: TGTGCCATCAGTGACAGGGGAGGGGAGCAGTTCTTC.